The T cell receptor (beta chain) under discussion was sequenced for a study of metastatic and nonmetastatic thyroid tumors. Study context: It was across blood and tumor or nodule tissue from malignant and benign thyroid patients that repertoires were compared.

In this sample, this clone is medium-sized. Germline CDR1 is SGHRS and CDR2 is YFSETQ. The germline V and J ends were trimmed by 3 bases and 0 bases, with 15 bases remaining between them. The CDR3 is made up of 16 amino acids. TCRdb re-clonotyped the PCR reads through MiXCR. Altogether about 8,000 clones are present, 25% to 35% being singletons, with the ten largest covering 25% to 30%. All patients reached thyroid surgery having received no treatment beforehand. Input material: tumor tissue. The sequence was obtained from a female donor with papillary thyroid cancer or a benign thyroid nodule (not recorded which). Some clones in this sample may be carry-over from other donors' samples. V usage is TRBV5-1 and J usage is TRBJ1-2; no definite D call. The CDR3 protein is CASSSSTVTTNYGYTF. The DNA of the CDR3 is TGCGCCAGCAGCTCAAGTACCGTCACCACTAACTATGGCTACACCTTC.